The present T cell receptor (beta chain) was sequenced within a study of blood T cells in healthy people across ages. In the study overall: About one barcoded beta molecule per two T cells came from capture by template switching. Study-wide results and limits: Age showed a roughly linear inverse relationship with TCR beta diversity per million T cells. Naive T cell percentage by flow cytometry tracked strongly with beta diversity.

PCR was performed a second time for about 6 to 12 cycles using a sample-barcoded 5' primer and a J-beta primer mix. TCRdb itself ran the 5' RACE reads through MiXCR, one entry per CDR3 protein. This table holds fewer than 950,000 distinct CDR3 sequences, about 53% found once. This CDR3 has 17 amino acids. The V and J ends lost 1 base and 2 bases respectively, with 15 bases between them. CDR1 and CDR2 from the germline V gene are MGHRA and YSYEKL. Each donor gave 9 to 10 milliliters of peripheral blood. About this clonotype itself: The antigen is undetermined.

The receptor was derived from an elderly man in good health. The rearrangement uses TRBV4-1 and TRBJ2-1, with D perhaps matching TRBD2 (6 bases). Sequences were obtained from blood. The CDR3 sequence: CASSQVRAGYAYNEQFF. DNA for the CDR3: TGCGCCAGCAGCCAAGTTCGGGCGGGATACGCCTACAATGAGCAGTTCTTC.